This T cell receptor (beta chain) stems from a study of blood T cell repertoires in COVID-19. Repertoires were generated with immunoSEQ multiplex PCR, while TCRdb's copy carries only in-frame clones and drops some. Of 180,000 or so clones listed, around 80% are singletons. CDR1 SEHNR and CDR2 FQNEAQ come from the germline V gene (reference sequence). CDR3 length: 15 residues. V lost 1 base to trimming and J lost 4 bases, with 12 bases between them. V and J are TRBV7-9 and TRBJ2-3; D is perhaps TRBD2 (5 bases). Sequenced material: PBMCs or T cells enriched from blood (not recorded which). This clonotype originated in a woman aged 60-75 years who had recovered from COVID-19. Here the CDR3 reads CASSLGGSGADTQYF. CDR3 DNA sequence: TGTGCCAGCAGCTTAGGCGGGTCCGGGGCAGATACGCAGTATTTT.